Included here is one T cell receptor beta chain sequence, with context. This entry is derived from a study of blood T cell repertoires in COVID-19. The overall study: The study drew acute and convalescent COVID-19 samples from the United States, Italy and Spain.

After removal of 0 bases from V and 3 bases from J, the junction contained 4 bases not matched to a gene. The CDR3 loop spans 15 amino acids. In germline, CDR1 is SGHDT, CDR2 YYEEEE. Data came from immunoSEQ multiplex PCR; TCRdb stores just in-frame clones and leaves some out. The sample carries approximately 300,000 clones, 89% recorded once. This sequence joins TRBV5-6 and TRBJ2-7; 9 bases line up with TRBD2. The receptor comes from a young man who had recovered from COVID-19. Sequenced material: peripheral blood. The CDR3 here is CASSLVTSGVYEQYF. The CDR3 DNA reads TGTGCCAGCAGCTTGGTGACTAGCGGAGTCTACGAGCAGTACTTC.